The 25 T cell receptor beta chains given below trace back to one sample, sequenced in a study of regulatory T cells in long-lasting Graves disease. The time point here: newly diagnosed GD, antithyroid drugs for less than 3 months. Isolated PBMC RNA provided the starting material for the TCR library. Researchers made TCR beta libraries by using iRepertoire HTBI primers and running Arm-PCR on CDR3 regions. Using its own MiXCR run on the multiplex PCR reads, TCRdb lists one record per CDR3 protein. The profile covers around 450,000 distinct CDR3 sequences, with about 16% appearing a single time and roughly an eighth taken by the ten largest. The data also belong to a second study, concerning T cells in Graves' hyperthyroidism and ophthalmopathy.

Material: peripheral blood mononuclear cells (PBMCs), obtained at new diagnosis, from a patient treated with antithyroid drugs. Every receptor here comes from a man in his forties with Graves disease.

This clonotype was detected many times. The genes are TRBV20-1 and TRBJ2-5, with a weak D call TRBD1 (6 bases). CDR1 and CDR2 (germline): DFQATT, SNEGSKA (reference sequence). V was cut by 7 bases and J by 1 base, with 22 bases left in between. The CDR3 contains 16 residues. CDR3 bases: TGCAGTGTTGGAGCGGCCCGTGGCAGGGGCCAAGAGACCCAGTACTTC. Translated: CSVGAARGRGQETQYF.

At least ten counts were recorded for this clonotype. This CDR3 reads CASSVGTSGTTDTQYF. CDR3 nucleotide sequence: TGTGCCAGCAGCGTAGGAACTAGCGGAACCACAGATACGCAGTATTTT. This rearrangement joins TRBV9 to TRBJ2-3; TRBD2 matches 8 bases. After removal of 0 bases from V and 2 bases from J, the junction contained 5 bases not matched to a gene. CDR3 size: 16 residues. The germline V gene has CDR1 SGDLS and CDR2 YYNGEE. The whole variable domain, filled in from reference TRBV9 and TRBJ2-3, reads DSGVTQTPKHLITATGQRVTLRCSPRSGDLSVYWYQQSLDQGLQFLIQYYNGEERAKGNILERFSAQQFPDLHSELNLSSLELGDSALYFCASSVGTSGTTDTQYFGPGTRLTVL.

Ten or more counts support this clonotype. The chain joins TRBV4-1 to TRBJ2-7; no clear D gene. The length of the CDR3 is 13 residues. Germline V lookup: CDR1 MGHRA, CDR2 YSYEKL. The V end lost 0 bases, the J end lost 2 bases, and 5 bases lay between the germline ends. The CDR3 is CASSQDQAYEQYF. The DNA for the CDR3 is TGCGCCAGCAGCCAAGATCAAGCCTACGAGCAGTACTTC.

This clonotype was observed many times. The V gene is TRBV12-3 or TRBV12-4, the J gene TRBJ1-3; TRBD1 might be the D (5 bases). The CDR3 has 15 residues. Trimming removed 3 bases at V and 4 bases at J, with 13 bases between. Here the CDR3 reads CASSFGGEYGNTIYF. CDR3 nucleotides: TGTGCCAGCAGTTTTGGAGGGGAATACGGAAACACCATATATTTT.

This clonotype has a handful of counts. A much larger clone sits a single nucleotide away, making a read error possible. The chain recombines TRBV30 with TRBJ2-1; D could derive from TRBD1 or TRBD2 (5 bases each). Germline-derived CDR1 and CDR2 are GTSNPN and SVGIG (reference sequence). Trimming pared 4 bases from V and 2 bases from J, leaving 15 bases between. The CDR3 is 15 amino acids. This CDR3 reads CAWTTGAGTYNEQFF. CDR3 nucleotide sequence: TGTGCCTGGACCACCGGGGCAGGAACCTACAATGAGCAGTTCTTC.

This clonotype was seen at least ten times. The chain employs TRBV28 and TRBJ1-1; weak D call: TRBD1 (5 bases). Trimming removed 7 bases at V and 11 bases at J, with 20 bases between. This CDR3 is built from 13 residues. Germline V gene lookup returns CDR1 MDHEN and CDR2 SYDVKM. The chain's CDR3 is CASTGAPLEWAFF. Here the CDR3 DNA reads TGTGCCAGCACCGGGGCTCCTTTGGAGTGGGCTTTCTTT.

This rearrangement joins TRBV29-1 to TRBJ2-3, with D uncertain. The CDR3 consists of 14 residues. V was pared by 3 bases and J by 0 bases, with 10 bases between. Germline CDR1 SQVTM, CDR2 ANQGSEA. This CDR3 reads CSVEGEISTDTQYF. The CDR3 DNA sequence: TGCAGCGTTGAGGGTGAGATAAGCACAGATACGCAGTATTTT.

This clonotype was seen at least ten times. This chain uses TRBV5-1 with TRBJ1-1, with D perhaps TRBD1 (6 bases). The CDR3 spans 14 residues. Germline loops: CDR1 SGHRS, CDR2 YFSETQ. Trimming left V 5 bases short and J 1 base short, with 12 bases between. CDR3 DNA sequence: TGCGCCAGCAGATTTAACAGGGAGAACACTGAAGCTTTCTTT. Translated: CASRFNRENTEAFF.

This clonotype was observed a handful of times. The chain joins TRBV12-3 or TRBV12-4 to TRBJ2-2; a possible D gene is TRBD1 (6 bases). The V end lost 3 bases, the J end lost 2 bases, and 16 bases lay between the germline ends. The CDR3 spans 17 residues. The CDR3 nucleotides are TGTGCCAGCAGTTTCTTCGGAGACAGGAGAAACACCGGGGAGCTGTTTTTT. Protein: CASSFFGDRRNTGELFF.

The chain uses TRBV18 and TRBJ1-2; D unclear. The V end lost 4 bases, the J end lost 0 bases, and 9 bases lay between the germline ends. Germline V gene lookup returns CDR1 KGHSH and CDR2 LQKENI. The CDR3 sequence is 14 residues long. The CDR3 reads CASSRERTNYGYTF. The CDR3 bases are TGTGCCAGCTCACGTGAACGTACTAACTATGGCTACACCTTC.

The chain has TRBV11-2 and TRBJ1-6; 7 bases are shared with TRBD1. There are 14 residues in the CDR3. Germline values: CDR1 SGHAT, CDR2 FQNNGV. V dropped 1 base and J dropped 10; count of bases not matched to a gene: 4. The DNA of the CDR3 is TGTGCCAGCAGCTTAGCAGGGGGTCGATCACCCCTCCACTTT. It is translated as CASSLAGGRSPLHF. Looking up the rest from reference TRBV11-2 and TRBJ1-6 gives the full variable domain: EAGVAQSPRYKIIEKRQSVAFWCNPISGHATLYWYQQILGQGPKLLIQFQNNGVVDDSQLPKDRFSAERLKGVDSTLKIQPAKLEDSAVYLCASSLAGGRSPLHFGNGTRLTVT.

The chain is built from TRBV20-1 and TRBJ2-3, with 8 positions matching TRBD1. V shed 6 bases, J shed 4 bases, and the junction held 9 bases outside the gene matches. CDR3 length: 14 amino acids. The germline V gene has CDR1 DFQATT and CDR2 SNEGSKA (reference sequence). The CDR3 DNA is TGCAGTGCAACCGGGACAGGATTTTCAGATACGCAGTATTTT. Protein sequence: CSATGTGFSDTQYF.

The chain links TRBV20-1 to TRBJ1-2; no clear D gene. CDR1 is DFQATT and CDR2 is SNEGSKA in the germline V gene (reference sequence). CDR3 length: 13 residues. V lost 4 bases and J 9 bases, leaving 18 bases between the germline ends. Here the CDR3 DNA reads TGCAGTGCTATATCCGGGCTCGGCGTTAGCTACACCTTC. Its translation: CSAISGLGVSYTF.

This clonotype was seen repeatedly, ten times or more. The chain joins TRBV7-2 to TRBJ2-5; D call uncertain. Trimming took 4 bases from V and 5 from J, leaving 11 bases between them. CDR3 length: 13 residues. Per germline, CDR1 SGHTA and CDR2 FQGNSA. CDR3 nucleotide sequence: TGTGCCAGCAGCTCCGTCCTGAGGGAGACCCAGTACTTC. Its protein is CASSSVLRETQYF.

This clonotype has ten or more counts. The J gene is TRBJ1-5, the V gene TRBV7-8, with D hard to call. Germline CDR1 and CDR2: SGHVS and FQNEAQ. This CDR3 is 15 amino acids long. V lost 5 bases to trimming and J lost 0 bases, with 11 bases between them. CDR3 sequence: CASSNGPYSNQPQHF. The CDR3 nucleotides read TGTGCCAGCAGCAATGGCCCTTATAGCAATCAGCCCCAGCATTTT.

In this sample, this clonotype turned up many times. This chain links TRBV20-1 with TRBJ1-1; D call uncertain. CDR1 and CDR2 from the germline V gene are DFQATT and SNEGSKA (reference sequence). The CDR3 contains 13 residues. Trimming pared 5 bases from V and 4 bases from J, leaving 14 bases between. The CDR3 nucleotides are TGCAGTGCTCTATCCATCCTCGGCACTGAAGCTTTCTTT. The encoded protein is CSALSILGTEAFF.

This clonotype was counted many times. The V call is TRBV7-9, the J call TRBJ2-1; D is possibly TRBD1 or TRBD2 (5 bases each). Germline V gene sequence: CDR1 SEHNR, CDR2 FQNEAQ (reference sequence). The CDR3 contains 12 residues. Trimming pared 3 bases from V and 9 bases from J, leaving 9 bases between. The CDR3 DNA reads TGTGCCAGCAGCTTTGTTGGGGGTGAGCAGTTCTTC. It yields the protein CASSFVGGEQFF.

This clonotype was recorded at least ten times. The chain combines TRBV20-1 with TRBJ1-1; 7 nucleotides line up with TRBD1. V shed 2 bases and J 3 bases; nucleotides not matched to a gene: 3. The CDR3 length is 13 residues. Per germline, CDR1 DFQATT and CDR2 SNEGSKA (reference sequence). The CDR3 loop reads CSARPTGDTEAFF. Written as DNA, the CDR3 is TGCAGTGCTAGACCTACAGGGGACACTGAAGCTTTCTTT.

The table lists this clonotype with a few counts. The chain recombines TRBV12-3 or TRBV12-4 with TRBJ2-3; tentative D call: TRBD2 (5 bases). The V end was cut by 7 bases, the J end by 8 bases, with 13 bases between. This CDR3 has 12 amino acids. CDR3 DNA sequence: TGTGCCAGCACCACTAGGCCTTTTACGCAGTATTTT. Its protein is CASTTRPFTQYF.

Of note for this clonotype: With a much larger clone just one base away, this may be a read error. No conserved phenylalanine or tryptophan is present at the end of the CDR3, so a read error is the likely explanation. The DNA is omitted, as the CDR3 cannot be located on it reliably, and the CDR3 follows TCRdb's listing. The rearrangement uses TRBV3-1 and TRBJ2-7; the table's D call, TRBD2, has no DNA check behind it. The CDR3 has 14 amino acids, counting both end residues. Germline assignment: CDR1 LGHDT and CDR2 YNNKEL (reference sequence). The chain's CDR3 is CASSPTRTSGSWYS.

This clonotype has a handful of counts. This CDR3 reads CASSAISLRGTYEQYF. CDR3 nucleotides: TGTGCCAGCAGCGCGATCTCGCTCCGAGGTACCTACGAGCAGTACTTC. The V call is TRBV7-9, the J call TRBJ2-7; D is unclear. Germline CDR1 and CDR2: SEHNR and FQNEAQ (reference sequence). V was cut by 5 bases and J by 2 bases, with 19 bases left in between. The CDR3 contains 16 residues.

This clonotype occurred a few times. The V and J genes are TRBV12-3 or TRBV12-4 and TRBJ1-1; 7 bases map to TRBD1. J gave up 5 bases and V 6 bases, and 9 bases lay outside the gene matches. This CDR3 region has 14 residues. CDR3 sequence: CASSIDRVGTEAFF. CDR3 in DNA: TGTGCCAGCAGCATCGACAGGGTAGGAACTGAAGCTTTCTTT.

J is TRBJ2-2 and V is TRBV24-1; unclear D gene. V lost 10 bases, J lost 1 base, and 12 bases lay in between. Germline assignment: CDR1 KGHDR and CDR2 SFDVKD. CDR3 length: 14 residues. The CDR3 spells CATMVGGNTGELFF. DNA of the CDR3: TGTGCCACAATGGTAGGCGGGAACACCGGGGAGCTGTTTTTT.

This clonotype was picked up many times. The chain links TRBV6-1 to TRBJ1-1; 9 bases map to TRBD1. Germline V gene sequence: CDR1 MNHNS, CDR2 SASEGT. The V segment lost 6 bases and the J segment 0 bases; nucleotides outside the gene matches: 14. This CDR3 comprises 18 residues. CDR3 sequence: CASRERGQGPFLNTEAFF. CDR3 nucleotide sequence: TGTGCCAGCAGGGAAAGGGGACAGGGACCTTTTTTGAACACTGAAGCTTTCTTT.

This clonotype was seen a few times. V and J are TRBV12-3 or TRBV12-4 and TRBJ2-6; 7 positions match TRBD1. Losses at the gene ends were 6 bases for V and 0 bases for J; bases not matched to a gene: 11. The CDR3 has 18 amino acids. The CDR3 here is CASRPYRGPDSGANVLTF. CDR3 DNA: TGTGCCAGCAGACCATACAGGGGCCCGGACTCTGGGGCCAACGTCCTGACTTTC.